A selection of T cell receptor beta chains follows, all from one sample in a study of beta chain features in type 1 diabetes. The repertoire was sequenced with immunoSEQ multiplex PCR; TCRdb's copy has only in-frame clones and lacks some. Here the sample spans a few hundred thousand clones, 27% being singletons. The source material was central memory CD4+ T cells from blood. Every receptor here comes from a man younger than 40 in good health. CDR3s include the opening cysteine and the closing phenylalanine or tryptophan. Fields, in order: V gene, D gene, J gene, clone size, CDR3 DNA, CDR3 protein. D genes are given only for firm matches. Size values are once, few and many counts, or a class for expanded clones, and some rows have none.

>TRBV7-6|TRBD1|TRBJ2-7|.
TGTGCCAGCAGCTTATCCCCCCCCACTAAGAGGGACAGGACCTACGAGCAGTACTTC
CASSLSPPTKRDRTYEQYF
>TRBV5-1|TRBD1|TRBJ2-3|.
TGCGCCAGCAGCTTGGACCCAGGGGGAGCAGATACGCAGTATTTT
CASSLDPGGADTQYF
>TRBV18|.|TRBJ2-5|many
TGTGCCAGCTCACCTCAACTGGACACCCAAGAGACCCAGTACTTC
CASSPQLDTQETQYF
>TRBV29-1|.|TRBJ1-1|.
TGCAGCGTTGGATGGGCTCGGACTGAAGCTTTCTTT
CSVGWARTEAFF
>TRBV9|.|TRBJ2-7|once
TGTGCCAGCAGCGTAGGCGGGACCCTCTACGAGCAGTACTTC
CASSVGGTLYEQYF
>TRBV7-2|TRBD1|TRBJ2-7|.
TGTGCCAGCAGCAGATCAGGGGGTTTCTACGAGCAGTACTTC
CASSRSGGFYEQYF
>TRBV30|.|TRBJ1-1|.
TGTGCCTGGAGTGCACAGGAGACGATGAACACTGAAGCTTTCTTT
CAWSAQETMNTEAFF
>TRBV7-2|.|TRBJ2-5|.
TGTGCCAGCAGCTTAAGGATCCAAGAGACCCAGTACTTC
CASSLRIQETQYF
>TRBV21-1|.|TRBJ1-1|.
TGTGCCAGCAGCAAAGGAAGAACTGAAGCTTTCTTT
CASSKGRTEAFF
>TRBV5-6|.|TRBJ2-7|few
TGTGCCAGCAGCTTGGGGGACGGACGGATCTCCTACGAGCAGTACTTC
CASSLGDGRISYEQYF
>TRBV7-2|.|TRBJ1-2|.
TGTGCCAGCAGCCGACCGAGGGAGGAGAATGGCTACACCTTC
CASSRPREENGYTF
>TRBV5-1|.|TRBJ1-1|few
TGCGCCAGCAGCGTATCAGAGAGCCGGACTGAAGCTTTCTTT
CASSVSESRTEAFF
>TRBV2|.|TRBJ2-1|few
TGTGCCAGCAGTGAAAACCCCCCGGGGGTCAATGAGCAGTTCTTC
CASSENPPGVNEQFF
>TRBV6-5|.|TRBJ2-1|.
TGTGCCAGCAGCCGGGACCCTAGCTCCTACAATGAGCAGTTCTTC
CASSRDPSSYNEQFF
>TRBV25-1|TRBD1|TRBJ2-5|.
TGTGCCAGTAGCAGGGGGTTAACTATAGGAGAGACCCAGTACTTC
CASSRGLTIGETQYF
>TRBV10-3|.|TRBJ2-7|many
TGTGCCAGCGGCGCTCGGGACGAGCAGTACTTC
CASGARDEQYF
>TRBV7-8|TRBD2|TRBJ2-3|.
TGTGCCAGCAGCAAGGGACTAGCGGGAGTGGTGTACGCAGATACGCAGTATTTT
CASSKGLAGVVYADTQYF
>TRBV28|.|TRBJ2-5|few
TGTGCCAGCAGCGCCGGACAGCTCGGAGAGACCCAGTACTTC
CASSAGQLGETQYF
>TRBV29-1|TRBD1|TRBJ2-5|.
TGCAGCGTTGAAGAACCGGGACAGGGAAGAGAGACCCAGTACTTC
CSVEEPGQGRETQYF
>TRBV28|TRBD1|TRBJ2-3|.
TGTGCCAGCAGTTCGACAGGGATGACAGATACGCAGTATTTT
CASSSTGMTDTQYF
>TRBV30|.|TRBJ2-7|many
TGTGCCTGGACCCCGGACCCAGGGAGAGAGCAGTACTTC
CAWTPDPGREQYF
>TRBV5-4|.|TRBJ1-2|.
TGTGCCAGCAGCCTGGACAGATATGGCTACACCTTC
CASSLDRYGYTF
>TRBV4-2|.|TRBJ1-5|few
TGTGCCAGCAGCCAAGATCGAGGGGGTCAGCCCCAGCATTTT
CASSQDRGGQPQHF
>TRBV2|.|TRBJ2-5|many
TGTGCCAGCACACAGAACCAAGGGGAGACCCAGTACTTC
CASTQNQGETQYF
>TRBV7-4|TRBD2|TRBJ2-7|few
TGTGCCAGCAGCTTAGGGACTAGCAAGGTCGGCTCCTACGAGCAGTACTTC
CASSLGTSKVGSYEQYF
>TRBV6-6|.|TRBJ2-5|.
TGTGCCAGCAGTTACAGGGGTCCGGAGTTTCAAGAGACCCAGTACTTC
CASSYRGPEFQETQYF
>TRBV30|.|TRBJ1-1|few
TGTGCCTGGAGCCTTTGGGGGGGCACTGAAGCTTTCTTT
CAWSLWGGTEAFF